Presented here are 13 T cell receptor beta chains from one specimen sequenced in a study of T cell clonality in common variable immunodeficiency. No antigen has been assigned to these receptors. Broader study findings: Common variable immunodeficiency TCR beta sequences reportedly had fewer deletions and N-nucleotide insertions.

The table came from immunoSEQ multiplex PCR; TCRdb's copy has only in-frame clones and leaves some out. The repertoire yields more than 20,000 clones, none seen only once; the top ten contain more than 20%. Source material: peripheral blood mononuclear cells. These receptor sequences come from a human donor with common variable immunodeficiency.

By frequency in the sample, this clone is medium-sized. Sequencing ends 3 residues short of the CDR3 end; the germline J gene provides the rest. The chain links TRBV29-1 to TRBJ2-4, with 8 bases identical to TRBD1. The CDR3 has 12 amino acids. CDR1 and CDR2 from the germline V gene are SQVTM and ANQGSEA. V was pared by 7 bases and J by 7 bases, with 6 bases of the junction left unmatched. Partial CDR3 DNA: TGCAGCGCCATCGGACAGGGTAACATT. Protein sequence: CSAIGQGNI. The CDR3, in full, reads CSAIGQGNIQYF. Combining the CDR3 with reference TRBV29-1 and TRBJ2-4 gives the whole variable domain SAVISQKPSRDICQRGTSLTIQCQVDSQVTMMFWYRQQPGQSLTLIATANQGSEATYESGFVIDKFPISRPNLTFSTLTVSNMSPEDSSIYLCSAIGQGNIQYFGAGTRLSVL.

This clone was detected ten times or more. The read terminates 3 residues before the CDR3 end, so the remaining end is supplied by the germline J gene. This rearrangement joins TRBV7-9 to TRBJ2-5; tentatively, D is TRBD2 (5 bases). CDR3 length: 15 residues. From germline, CDR1 is SEHNR and CDR2 FQNEAQ (reference sequence). Trimming stripped 2 bases from V and 2 bases from J, with 12 bases between. This CDR3 is CASSLNAGGQETQYF. The covered CDR3 bases are TGTGCCAGCAGCTTAAACGCGGGCGGACAAGAGACC.

This clone has ten or more counts. The sequence runs out 3 residues before the end of the CDR3; the remainder is reconstructed from the germline J gene. The chain uses TRBV20-1 and TRBJ2-2, with a possible D match to TRBD2 (5 bases). V was shortened by 0 bases and J by 1 base, with 9 bases between the two germline ends. The CDR3 totals 15 residues. Germline lookup yields CDR1 DFQATT and CDR2 SNEGSKA (reference sequence). This CDR3 reads CSARDLGLNTGELFF. CDR3 bases read: TGCAGTGCTAGAGATCTAGGACTGAACACCGGGGAG.

The table lists this clone with many counts. The read ends 3 residues before the CDR3 terminus; that terminus is restored from the germline J gene. The chain carries TRBV7-2 and TRBJ1-1; D is unclear. This CDR3 contains 13 residues. CDR1 is SGHTA and CDR2 is FQGNSA in the germline V gene. V lost 5 bases, J lost 4 bases, and 11 bases lay in between. Partial CDR3 DNA: TGTGCCAGCAGCCACAGTCGTGTCACTGAA. This gives the protein CASSHSRVTE. The CDR3, in full, reads CASSHSRVTEAFF. Drawing the rest from reference TRBV7-2 and TRBJ1-1, the complete variable domain is GAGVSQSPSNKVTEKGKDVELRCDPISGHTALYWYRQSLGQGLEFLIYFQGNSAPDKSGLPSDRFSAERTGGSVSTLTIQRTQQEDSAVYLCASSHSRVTEAFFGQGTRLTVV.

This clone was recorded many times. The read comes to an end 3 residues before the CDR3 does, leaving the germline J gene to fill in the end. J is TRBJ2-3 and V is TRBV6-1, with TRBD2 identical over 11 bases. The CDR3 totals 16 residues. V was clipped by 1 base and J by 5 bases; unmatched bases: 5. Per germline, CDR1 MNHNS and CDR2 SASEGT. The CDR3 bases that were read are TGTGCCAGCAGTGAAGGAACTAGCGGGGGCGGAGATACG. Translating gives CASSEGTSGGGDT. The whole CDR3 sequence is CASSEGTSGGGDTQYF.

This clone has a handful of counts. The CDR3 is cut off 3 residues early in the read; its end comes from the germline J gene. The chain carries TRBV19 and TRBJ2-7; 7 bases are a match to TRBD1. The V segment lost 6 bases and the J segment 0 bases; nucleotides outside the gene matches: 5. Germline CDR1 reads LNHDA; CDR2 reads SQIVND (reference sequence). This CDR3 is built from 14 residues. The CDR3 spells CASSLTGVSYEQYF. CDR3 DNA (partial): TGTGCCAGTAGCCTAACAGGGGTCTCCTACGAG. Together with reference TRBV19 and TRBJ2-7, the CDR3 gives the full variable domain: DGGITQSPKYLFRKEGQNVTLSCEQNLNHDAMYWYRQDPGQGLRLIYYSQIVNDFQKGDIAEGYSVSREKKESFPLTVTSAQKNPTAFYLCASSLTGVSYEQYFGPGTRLTVT.

This clone was counted ten times or more. The read terminates 3 residues before the CDR3 end, so the remaining end is supplied by the germline J gene. The chain uses TRBV18 and TRBJ1-1; D unresolved. V dropped 5 bases and J dropped 4 bases, with 8 bases sitting between them. The CDR3 contains 12 residues. Germline lookup yields CDR1 KGHSH and CDR2 LQKENI. The CDR3 loop reads CASSGQATEAFF. CDR3 DNA (partial): TGTGCCAGCTCAGGGCAAGCCACTGAA.

This clone is labeled as medium-sized. The read falls 3 residues short of the CDR3 end, and the missing part is taken from the germline J gene. This chain links TRBV7-2 with TRBJ1-5, with a possible D match to TRBD1 (5 bases). Trimming pared 0 bases from V and 5 bases from J, leaving 11 bases between. The CDR3 contains 15 residues. CDR1 and CDR2 from the germline V gene are SGHTA and FQGNSA. This CDR3 reads CASSLAGGDYQPQHF. The CDR3 bases that were read are TGTGCCAGCAGCTTAGCGGGTGGGGACTATCAGCCC.

The table lists this clone with a few counts. The read terminates 3 residues ahead of where the CDR3 ends, so the germline J gene completes it. The chain employs TRBV19 and TRBJ2-7, with TRBD1 identical over 9 bases. Germline CDR1 reads LNHDA; CDR2 reads SQIVND (reference sequence). The trim removed 5 bases at V and 5 bases at J, leaving 4 bases unmatched. This CDR3 has 13 residues. The sequenced part of the CDR3 DNA is TGTGCCAGTAGTGACAGGGGGGTGGACGAG. It is translated as CASSDRGVDE. The full CDR3 protein reads CASSDRGVDEQYF.

This clone turned up a few times. The CDR3 end lies 3 residues beyond the end of the read and is filled in from the germline J gene. This sequence joins TRBV11-2 and TRBJ2-1, with 8 bases identical to TRBD2. Germline V gene data show CDR1 as SGHAT and CDR2 as FQNNGV. This CDR3 comprises 15 residues. Trimming took 3 bases from V and 9 from J; bases not matched to a gene: 10. Incomplete CDR3 DNA: TGTGCCAGCAGCTTGGTCCTGCGCAGCGGGGGTGAG. It specifies CASSLVLRSGGE. The full CDR3 protein reads CASSLVLRSGGEQFF.

This clone appeared many times. The read terminates 3 residues before the CDR3 end, so the remaining end is supplied by the germline J gene. The chain links TRBV2 to TRBJ1-2; D may be TRBD1 (5 bases). Trimming removed 7 bases at V and 3 bases at J, with 21 bases between. The germline V gene encodes CDR1 SNHLY and CDR2 FYNNEI. This CDR3 is built from 16 residues. Partial CDR3 DNA: TGTGCCAGCAAGCAGGGAGTAGGGTTTCCGGACTATGGC. Protein sequence: CASKQGVGFPDYG. In full, the CDR3 reads CASKQGVGFPDYGYTF.

This clone was picked up a small number of times. The read ends 3 residues shy of where the CDR3 ends; the end is completed using the germline J gene. The chain has TRBV20-1 and TRBJ2-3; possible D gene TRBD2, 6 bases. The CDR3 is 14 residues long. The V gene lost 3 bases and the J gene lost 4 bases, with 14 bases spanning the gap. Germline V lookup: CDR1 DFQATT, CDR2 SNEGSKA (reference sequence). CDR3 loop: CSASGGPLADTQYF. CDR3 DNA (partial): TGCAGTGCTAGTGGAGGGCCGTTAGCAGATACG.

On this clone itself: Read data end 3 residues before the CDR3 end; the end is taken from the germline J gene. The chain employs TRBV2 and TRBJ1-1, with 9 bases aligning to TRBD1. Germline V gene sequence: CDR1 SNHLY, CDR2 FYNNEI. V lost 5 bases to trimming and J lost 3 bases; unmatched junction nucleotides: 7. The CDR3 runs 15 residues. The CDR3: CASSWGQGKDTEAFF. The CDR3 bases that were read are TGTGCCAGCAGTTGGGGACAGGGAAAGGACACTGAA.